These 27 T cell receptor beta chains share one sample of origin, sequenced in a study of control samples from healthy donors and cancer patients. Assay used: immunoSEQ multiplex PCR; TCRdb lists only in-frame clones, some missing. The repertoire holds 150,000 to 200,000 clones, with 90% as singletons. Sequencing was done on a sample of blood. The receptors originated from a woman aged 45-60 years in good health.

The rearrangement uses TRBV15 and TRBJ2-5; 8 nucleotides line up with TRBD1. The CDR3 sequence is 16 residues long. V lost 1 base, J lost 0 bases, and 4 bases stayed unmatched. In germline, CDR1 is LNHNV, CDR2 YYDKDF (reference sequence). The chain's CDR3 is CATSRGQGKNQETQYF. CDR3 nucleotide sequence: TGTGCCACCAGCAGAGGACAGGGGAAAAACCAAGAGACCCAGTACTTC.

The CDR3 DNA reads as TGCAGCGGGGGGGCAGGATACAATGAGCAGTTCTTC. Its translation is CSGGAGYNEQFF. The chain uses TRBV29-1 and TRBJ2-1, with D perhaps matching TRBD1 or TRBD2 (6 bases each). The CDR3 runs 12 residues. Germline V lookup: CDR1 SQVTM, CDR2 ANQGSEA. With 7 bases removed from V and 4 bases from J, the gap between germline ends came to 11 bases.

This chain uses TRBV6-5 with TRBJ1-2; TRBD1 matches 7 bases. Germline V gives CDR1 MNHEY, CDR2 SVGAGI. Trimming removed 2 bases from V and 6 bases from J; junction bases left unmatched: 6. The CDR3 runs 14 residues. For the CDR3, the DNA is TGTGCCAGCAGTTACCTGACAGGGAACAATGGCTACACCTTC. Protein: CASSYLTGNNGYTF.

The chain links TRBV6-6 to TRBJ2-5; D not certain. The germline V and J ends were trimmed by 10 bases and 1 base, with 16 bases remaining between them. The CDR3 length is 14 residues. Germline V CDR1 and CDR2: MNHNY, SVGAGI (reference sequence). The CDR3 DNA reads TGTGCCATTTCACCTCGCGCGAGCCAAGAGACCCAGTACTTC. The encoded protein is CAISPRASQETQYF.

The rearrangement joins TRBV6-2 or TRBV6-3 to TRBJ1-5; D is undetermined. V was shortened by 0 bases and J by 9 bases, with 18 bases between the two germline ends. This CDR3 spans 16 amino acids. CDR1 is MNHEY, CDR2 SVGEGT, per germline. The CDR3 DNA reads TGTGCCAGCAGTTACTCAACCTATAAGGTTGTACGGCCCCAGCATTTT. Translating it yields CASSYSTYKVVRPQHF.

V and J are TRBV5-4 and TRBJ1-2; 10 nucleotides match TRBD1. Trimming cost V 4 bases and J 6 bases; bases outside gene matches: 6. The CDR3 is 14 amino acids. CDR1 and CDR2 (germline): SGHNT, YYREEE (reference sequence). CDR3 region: CASSSGQGEDGYTF. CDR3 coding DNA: TGTGCCAGCAGCAGTGGACAGGGGGAGGATGGCTACACCTTC.

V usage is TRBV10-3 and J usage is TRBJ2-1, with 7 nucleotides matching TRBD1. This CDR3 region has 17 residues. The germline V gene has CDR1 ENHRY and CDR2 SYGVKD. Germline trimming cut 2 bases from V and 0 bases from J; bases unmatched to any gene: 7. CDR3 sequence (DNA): TGTGCCATCAGTGAGGACAGGGATGTCGACTCCTACAATGAGCAGTTCTTC. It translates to CAISEDRDVDSYNEQFF.

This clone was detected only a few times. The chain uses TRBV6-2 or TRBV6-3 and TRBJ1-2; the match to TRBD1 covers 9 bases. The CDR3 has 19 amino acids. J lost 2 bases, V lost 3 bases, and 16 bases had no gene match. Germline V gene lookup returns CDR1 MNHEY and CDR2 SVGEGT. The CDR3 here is CASSYIPGTGRITNYGYTF. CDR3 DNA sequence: TGTGCCAGCAGTTATATCCCCGGGACAGGGAGGATTACGAACTATGGCTACACCTTC.

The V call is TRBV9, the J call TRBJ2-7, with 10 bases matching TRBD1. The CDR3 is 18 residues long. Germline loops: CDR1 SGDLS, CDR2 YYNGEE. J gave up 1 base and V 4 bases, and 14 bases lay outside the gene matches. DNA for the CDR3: TGTGCCAGCAGCCCCCGGGACAGGGGTACCCTTGGGTCCTACGAGCAGTACTTC. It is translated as CASSPRDRGTLGSYEQYF.

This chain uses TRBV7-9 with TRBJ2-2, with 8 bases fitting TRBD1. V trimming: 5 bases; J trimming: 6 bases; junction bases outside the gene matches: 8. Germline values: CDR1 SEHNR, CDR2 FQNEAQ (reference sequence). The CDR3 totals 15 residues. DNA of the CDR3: TGTGCCAGCAGCCCGAGACAGGGGCGGGCCGGGGAGCTGTTTTTT. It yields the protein CASSPRQGRAGELFF.

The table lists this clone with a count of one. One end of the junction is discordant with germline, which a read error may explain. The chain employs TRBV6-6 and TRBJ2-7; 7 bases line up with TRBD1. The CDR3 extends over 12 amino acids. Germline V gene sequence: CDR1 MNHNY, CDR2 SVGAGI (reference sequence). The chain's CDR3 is CASSSPGTVFGF. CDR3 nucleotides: TGTGCCAGCAGTTCCCCCGGGACAGTCTTTGGCTTC.

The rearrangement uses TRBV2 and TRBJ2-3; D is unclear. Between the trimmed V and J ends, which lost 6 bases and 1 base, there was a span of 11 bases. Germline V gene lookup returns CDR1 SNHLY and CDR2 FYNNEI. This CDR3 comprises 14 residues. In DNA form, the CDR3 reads TGTGCCAGCAGCCCTCTAGTCGGCACAGATACGCAGTATTTT. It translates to CASSPLVGTDTQYF.

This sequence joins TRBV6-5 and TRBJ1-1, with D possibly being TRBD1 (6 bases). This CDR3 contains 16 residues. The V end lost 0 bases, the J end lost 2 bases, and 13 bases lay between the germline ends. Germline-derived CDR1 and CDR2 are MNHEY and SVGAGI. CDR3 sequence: CASSYSLQGGNTEAFF. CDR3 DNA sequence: TGTGCCAGCAGTTACTCATTACAGGGAGGTAACACTGAAGCTTTCTTT.

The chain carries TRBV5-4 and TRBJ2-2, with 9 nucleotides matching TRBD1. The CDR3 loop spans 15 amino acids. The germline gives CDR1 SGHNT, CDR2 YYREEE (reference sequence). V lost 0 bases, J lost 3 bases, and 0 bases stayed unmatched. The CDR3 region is CASSLGDRDTGELFF. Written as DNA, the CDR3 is TGTGCCAGCAGCTTGGGGGACAGGGACACCGGGGAGCTGTTTTTT.

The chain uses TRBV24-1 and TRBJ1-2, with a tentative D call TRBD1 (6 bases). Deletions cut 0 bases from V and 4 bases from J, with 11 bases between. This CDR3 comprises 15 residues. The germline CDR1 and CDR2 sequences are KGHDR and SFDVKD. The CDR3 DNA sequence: TGTGCCACCAGTGATTTGAAGGGGGGCGGCTATGGCTACACCTTC. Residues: CATSDLKGGGYGYTF.

In nucleotides, the CDR3 is TGTGCCGTCAGACCCGTGGACCAAGAGACCCAGTACTTC. This translates into CAVRPVDQETQYF. This chain joins TRBV19 and TRBJ2-5; D is unclear. The CDR3 runs to 13 residues. Trimming pared 11 bases from V and 0 bases from J, leaving 13 bases between. CDR1 is LNHDA and CDR2 is SQIVND in the germline V gene (reference sequence).

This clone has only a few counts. The CDR3: CSVDGGTNEKLFF. In DNA form, the CDR3 reads TGCAGCGTTGATGGGGGGACGAATGAAAAACTGTTTTTT. The rearrangement links TRBV29-1 to TRBJ1-4; TRBD1 might be the D (5 bases). The germline CDR1 and CDR2 sequences are SQVTM and ANQGSEA. This CDR3 contains 13 residues. Trimming stripped 3 bases from V and 5 bases from J, with 10 bases between.

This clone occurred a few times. CDR3 sequence reads: CASRTGQGNSPLHF. The CDR3 bases are TGTGCCAGCAGAACGGGACAGGGGAATTCACCCCTCCACTTT. The chain recombines TRBV11-2 with TRBJ1-6; 10 positions match TRBD1. V shed 6 bases and J 7 bases; nucleotides not matched to a gene: 3. Germline CDR1 SGHAT, CDR2 FQNNGV. This CDR3 contains 14 residues.

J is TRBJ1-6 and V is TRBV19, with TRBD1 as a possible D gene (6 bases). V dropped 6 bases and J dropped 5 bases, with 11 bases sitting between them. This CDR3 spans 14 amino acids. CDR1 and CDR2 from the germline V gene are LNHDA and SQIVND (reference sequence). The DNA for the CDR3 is TGTGCCAGTAGGGAGAAGGGGGATAATTCACCCCTCCACTTT. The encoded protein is CASREKGDNSPLHF.

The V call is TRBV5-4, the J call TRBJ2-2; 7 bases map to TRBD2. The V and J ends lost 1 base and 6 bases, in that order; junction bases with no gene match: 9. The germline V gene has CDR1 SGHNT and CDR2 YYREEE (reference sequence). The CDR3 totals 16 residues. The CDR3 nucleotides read TGTGCCAGCAGCTTGAGGTTTGCGGGGGTGGCCGGGGAGCTGTTTTTT. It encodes CASSLRFAGVAGELFF.

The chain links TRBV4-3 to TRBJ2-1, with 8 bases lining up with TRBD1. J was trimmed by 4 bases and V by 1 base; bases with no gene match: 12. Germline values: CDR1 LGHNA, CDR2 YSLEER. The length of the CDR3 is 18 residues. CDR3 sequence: CASSQGVQGARMYNEQFF. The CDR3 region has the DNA TGCGCCAGCAGCCAAGGAGTTCAGGGGGCGCGAATGTACAATGAGCAGTTCTTC.

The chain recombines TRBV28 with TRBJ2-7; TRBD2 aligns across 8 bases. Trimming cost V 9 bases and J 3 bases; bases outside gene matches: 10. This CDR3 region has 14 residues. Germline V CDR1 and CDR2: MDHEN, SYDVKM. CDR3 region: CASVVAGGHYEQYF. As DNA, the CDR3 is TGTGCCAGTGTTGTGGCGGGGGGCCACTACGAGCAGTACTTC. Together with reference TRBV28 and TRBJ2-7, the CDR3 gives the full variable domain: DVKVTQSSRYLVKRTGEKVFLECVQDMDHENMFWYRQDPGLGLRLIYFSYDVKMKEKGDIPEGYSVSREKKERFSLILESASTNQTSMYLCASVVAGGHYEQYFGPGTRLTVT.

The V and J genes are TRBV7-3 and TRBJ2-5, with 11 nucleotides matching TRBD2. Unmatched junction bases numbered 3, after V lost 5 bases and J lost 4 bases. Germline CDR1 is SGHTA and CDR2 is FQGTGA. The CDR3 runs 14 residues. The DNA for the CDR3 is TGTGCCAGCAGCCCCGGACTAGCGGGAGAGACCCAGTACTTC. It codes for CASSPGLAGETQYF.

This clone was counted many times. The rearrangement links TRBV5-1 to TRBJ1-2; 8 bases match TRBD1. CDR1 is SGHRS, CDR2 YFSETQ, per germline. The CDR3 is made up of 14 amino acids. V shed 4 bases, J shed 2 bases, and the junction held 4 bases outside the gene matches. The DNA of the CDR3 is TGCGCCAGCAGCGTAGCAGGGGGCAACTATGGCTACACCTTC. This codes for CASSVAGGNYGYTF.

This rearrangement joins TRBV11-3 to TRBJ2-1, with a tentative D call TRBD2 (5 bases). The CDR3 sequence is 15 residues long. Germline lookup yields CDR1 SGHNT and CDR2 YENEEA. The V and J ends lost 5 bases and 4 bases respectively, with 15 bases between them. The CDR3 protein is CASSRGKAAYNEQFF. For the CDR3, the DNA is TGTGCCAGCAGCCGAGGGAAAGCGGCTTACAATGAGCAGTTCTTC.

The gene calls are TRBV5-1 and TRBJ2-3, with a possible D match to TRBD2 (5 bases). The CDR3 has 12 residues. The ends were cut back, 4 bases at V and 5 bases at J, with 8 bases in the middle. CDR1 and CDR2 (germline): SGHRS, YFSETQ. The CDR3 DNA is TGCGCCAGCAGCCAAGGACTAGATACGCAGTATTTT. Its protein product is CASSQGLDTQYF.

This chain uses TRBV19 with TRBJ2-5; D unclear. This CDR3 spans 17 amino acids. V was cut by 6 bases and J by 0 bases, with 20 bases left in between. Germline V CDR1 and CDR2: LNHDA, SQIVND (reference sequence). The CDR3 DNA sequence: TGTGCCAGTAGCCCTCGGGTCAAGACGGAGCACCAAGAGACCCAGTACTTC. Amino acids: CASSPRVKTEHQETQYF. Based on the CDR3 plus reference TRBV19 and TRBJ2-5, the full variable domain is DGGITQSPKYLFRKEGQNVTLSCEQNLNHDAMYWYRQDPGQGLRLIYYSQIVNDFQKGDIAEGYSVSREKKESFPLTVTSAQKNPTAFYLCASSPRVKTEHQETQYFGPGTRLLVL.